This T cell receptor beta chain was identified in a study of T and B cells in COVID-19 patients. In the study overall: Recovered patients mostly had mild to moderate COVID-19 managed as outpatients. Critical illness requiring mechanical ventilation or extracorporeal membrane oxygenation affected 12 of 20 active-infection patients.

On this clonotype: Its specificity is not known.

Study-wide findings and caveats: Patients with COVID-19 reportedly showed strongly skewed T cell receptor beta variable and joining gene usage.

From blood, about 250-500 ng of genomic DNA served as TRB template. TRB rearrangements were amplified by multiplex PCR with BIOMED2 TRB-A/B primers. TCRdb analysed the multiplex PCR reads with MiXCR anew, one entry per CDR3 protein. The sample contains around 30,000 distinct CDR3 sequences, 32% of which appear only once. The sequence was obtained from a human donor who had recovered from COVID-19. Sample: blood.

Here the CDR3 DNA reads TGTGCCAGCAGCCGCCGAGGGGGACTGATTAAGGACACCGGGGAGCTGTTTTTT. Translating it yields CASSRRGGLIKDTGELFF. V is TRBV7-9 and J is TRBJ2-2; D is perhaps TRBD1 or TRBD2 (6 bases each). V lost 5 bases and J lost 3, with 22 bases in between. CDR1 is SEHNR, CDR2 FQNEAQ, per germline (reference sequence). The CDR3 has 18 amino acids.